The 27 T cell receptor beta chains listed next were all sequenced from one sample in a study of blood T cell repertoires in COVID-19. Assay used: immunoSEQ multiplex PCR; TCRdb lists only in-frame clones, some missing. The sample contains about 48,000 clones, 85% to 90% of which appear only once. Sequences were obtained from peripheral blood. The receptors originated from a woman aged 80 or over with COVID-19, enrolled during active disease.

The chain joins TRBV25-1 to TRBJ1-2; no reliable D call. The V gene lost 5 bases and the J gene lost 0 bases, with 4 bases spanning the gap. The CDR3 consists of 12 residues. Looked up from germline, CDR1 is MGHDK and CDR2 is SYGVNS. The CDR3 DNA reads TGTGCCAGCAGTACAACTAACTATGGCTACACCTTC. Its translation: CASSTTNYGYTF.

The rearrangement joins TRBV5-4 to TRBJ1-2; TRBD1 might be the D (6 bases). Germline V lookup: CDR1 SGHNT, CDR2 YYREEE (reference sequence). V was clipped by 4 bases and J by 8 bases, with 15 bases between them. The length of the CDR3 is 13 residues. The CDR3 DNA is TGTGCCAGCAGCCAGGACAGCTCTCGCGGCTACACCTTC. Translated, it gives CASSQDSSRGYTF.

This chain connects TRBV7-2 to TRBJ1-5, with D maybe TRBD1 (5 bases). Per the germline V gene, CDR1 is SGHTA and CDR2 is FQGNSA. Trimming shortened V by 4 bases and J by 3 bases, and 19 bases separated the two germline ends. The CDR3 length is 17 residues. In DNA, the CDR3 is TGTGCCAGCAGCTCCCCGGACACTGGGGTCCTCAATCAGCCCCAGCATTTT. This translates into CASSSPDTGVLNQPQHF.

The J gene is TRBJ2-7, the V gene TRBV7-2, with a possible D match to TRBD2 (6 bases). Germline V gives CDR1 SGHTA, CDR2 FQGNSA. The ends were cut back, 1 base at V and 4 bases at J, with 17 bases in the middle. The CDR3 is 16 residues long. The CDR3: CASSLELRTNGYEQYF. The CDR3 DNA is TGTGCCAGCAGCTTAGAGCTGAGGACTAACGGGTACGAGCAGTACTTC.

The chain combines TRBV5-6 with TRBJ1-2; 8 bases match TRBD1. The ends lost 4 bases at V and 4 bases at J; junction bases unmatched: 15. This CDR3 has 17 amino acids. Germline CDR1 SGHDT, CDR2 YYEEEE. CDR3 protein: CASSGGYGQGGIYGYTF. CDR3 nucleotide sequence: TGTGCCAGCAGCGGAGGGTACGGACAGGGAGGAATCTATGGCTACACCTTC.

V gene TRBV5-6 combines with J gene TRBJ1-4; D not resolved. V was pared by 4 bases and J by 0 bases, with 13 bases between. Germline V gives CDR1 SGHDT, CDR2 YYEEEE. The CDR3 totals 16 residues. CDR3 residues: CASSADPLATNEKLFF. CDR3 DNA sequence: TGTGCCAGCAGCGCCGACCCACTAGCAACTAATGAAAAACTGTTTTTT.

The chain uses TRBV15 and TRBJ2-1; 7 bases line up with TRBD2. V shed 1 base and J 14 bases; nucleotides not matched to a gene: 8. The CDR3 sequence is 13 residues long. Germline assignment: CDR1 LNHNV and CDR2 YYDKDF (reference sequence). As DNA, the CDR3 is TGTGCCACCAGCAGAGGGTCTGCGGGGGAAAAGTTCTTC. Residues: CATSRGSAGEKFF.

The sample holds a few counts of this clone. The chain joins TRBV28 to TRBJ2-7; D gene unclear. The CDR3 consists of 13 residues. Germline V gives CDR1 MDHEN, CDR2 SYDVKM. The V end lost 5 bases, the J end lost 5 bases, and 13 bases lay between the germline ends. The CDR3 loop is CASSPEVADEQYF. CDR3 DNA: TGTGCCAGCAGTCCCGAAGTCGCGGACGAGCAGTACTTC.

CDR3 nucleotide sequence: TGCAGCGTTGTCGGGAATTCCATTTACGAGCAGTACTTC. This gives the protein CSVVGNSIYEQYF. The V and J genes are TRBV29-1 and TRBJ2-7, with a weak D call TRBD2 (5 bases). Germline assignment: CDR1 SQVTM and CDR2 ANQGSEA. The CDR3 sequence is 13 residues long. V was pared by 4 bases and J by 4 bases, with 14 bases between.

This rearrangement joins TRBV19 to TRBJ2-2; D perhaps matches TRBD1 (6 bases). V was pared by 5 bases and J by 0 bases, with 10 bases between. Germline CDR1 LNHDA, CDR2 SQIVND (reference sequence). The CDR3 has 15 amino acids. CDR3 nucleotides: TGTGCCAGTAGTCTCGACAGGACGAACACCGGGGAGCTGTTTTTT. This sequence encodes CASSLDRTNTGELFF. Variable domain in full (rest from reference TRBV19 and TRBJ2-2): DGGITQSPKYLFRKEGQNVTLSCEQNLNHDAMYWYRQDPGQGLRLIYYSQIVNDFQKGDIAEGYSVSREKKESFPLTVTSAQKNPTAFYLCASSLDRTNTGELFFGEGSRLTVL.

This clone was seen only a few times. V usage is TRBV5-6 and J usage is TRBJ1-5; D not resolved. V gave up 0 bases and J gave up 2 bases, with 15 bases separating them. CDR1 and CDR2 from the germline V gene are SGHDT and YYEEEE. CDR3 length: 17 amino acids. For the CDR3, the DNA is TGTGCCAGCAGCTTGGGACCGAGACTTAGAGGCAATCAGCCCCAGCATTTT. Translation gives CASSLGPRLRGNQPQHF. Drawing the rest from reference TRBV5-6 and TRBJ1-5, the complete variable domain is DAGVTQSPTHLIKTRGQQVTLRCSPKSGHDTVSWYQQALGQGPQFIFQYYEEEERQRGNFPDRFSGHQFPNYSSELNVNALLLGDSALYLCASSLGPRLRGNQPQHFGDGTRLSIL.

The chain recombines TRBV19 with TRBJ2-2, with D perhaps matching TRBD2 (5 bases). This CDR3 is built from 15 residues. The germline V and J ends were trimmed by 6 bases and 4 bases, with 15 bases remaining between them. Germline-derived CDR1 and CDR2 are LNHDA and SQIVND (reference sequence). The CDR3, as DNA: TGTGCCAGTAGCCGACCGGCCCGGGGCACCGGGGAGCTGTTTTTT. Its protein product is CASSRPARGTGELFF.

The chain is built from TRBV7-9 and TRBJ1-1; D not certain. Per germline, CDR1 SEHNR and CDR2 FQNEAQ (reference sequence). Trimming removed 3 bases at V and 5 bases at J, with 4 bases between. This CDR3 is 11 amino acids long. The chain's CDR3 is CASSFSTEAFF. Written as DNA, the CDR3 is TGTGCCAGCAGCTTCTCTACTGAAGCTTTCTTT.

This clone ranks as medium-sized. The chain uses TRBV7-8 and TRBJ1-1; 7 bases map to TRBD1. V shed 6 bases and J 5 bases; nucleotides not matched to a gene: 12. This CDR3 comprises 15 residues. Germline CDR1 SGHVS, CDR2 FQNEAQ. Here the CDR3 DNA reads TGTGCCAGCAGTGAACAGGGGACCACGTGGACTGAAGCTTTCTTT. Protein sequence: CASSEQGTTWTEAFF.

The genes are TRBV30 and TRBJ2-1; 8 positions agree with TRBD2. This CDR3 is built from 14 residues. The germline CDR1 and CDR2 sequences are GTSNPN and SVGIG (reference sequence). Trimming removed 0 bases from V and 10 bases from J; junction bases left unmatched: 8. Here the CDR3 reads CAWSVFRERGEQFF. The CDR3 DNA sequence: TGTGCCTGGAGTGTATTCAGGGAGCGGGGGGAGCAGTTCTTC. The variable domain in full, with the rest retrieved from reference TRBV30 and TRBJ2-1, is SQTIHQWPATLVQPVGSPLSLECTVEGTSNPNLYWYRQAAGRGLQLLFYSVGIGQISSEVPQNLSASRPQDRQFILSSKKLLLSDSGFYLCAWSVFRERGEQFFGPGTRLTVL.

The CDR3 nucleotides read TGCGCCAGCAGCTTGGAGGCCAGGGTCGGCCAAGAGACCCAGTACTTC. Protein: CASSLEARVGQETQYF. The rearrangement links TRBV5-1 to TRBJ2-5; the D gene is possibly TRBD1 (5 bases). CDR3 length equals 16 residues. V was pared by 0 bases and J by 1 base, with 13 bases between. Germline V CDR1 and CDR2: SGHRS, YFSETQ. The variable domain in full, with the rest retrieved from reference TRBV5-1 and TRBJ2-5, is KAGVTQTPRYLIKTRGQQVTLSCSPISGHRSVSWYQQTPGQGLQFLFEYFSETQRNKGNFPGRFSGRQFSNSRSEMNVSTLELGDSALYLCASSLEARVGQETQYFGPGTRLLVL.

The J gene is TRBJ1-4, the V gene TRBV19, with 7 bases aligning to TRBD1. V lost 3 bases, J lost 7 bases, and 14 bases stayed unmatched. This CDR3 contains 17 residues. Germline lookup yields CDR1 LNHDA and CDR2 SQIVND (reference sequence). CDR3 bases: TGTGCCAGTAGTATCGGACAGGTCGGACGAGGAGGTGAAAAACTGTTTTTT. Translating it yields CASSIGQVGRGGEKLFF.

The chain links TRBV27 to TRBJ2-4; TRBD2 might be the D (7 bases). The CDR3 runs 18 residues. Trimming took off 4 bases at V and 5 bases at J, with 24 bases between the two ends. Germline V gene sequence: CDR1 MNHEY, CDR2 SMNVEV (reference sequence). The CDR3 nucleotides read TGTGCCAGCAGTTCCGACCGGGGGGCAGGGGTCCCAGAAAACATTCAGTACTTC. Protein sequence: CASSSDRGAGVPENIQYF.

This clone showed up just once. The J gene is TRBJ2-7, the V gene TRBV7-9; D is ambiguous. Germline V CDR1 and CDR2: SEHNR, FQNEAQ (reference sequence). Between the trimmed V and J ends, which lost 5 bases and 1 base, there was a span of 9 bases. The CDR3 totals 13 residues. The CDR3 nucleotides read TGTGCCAGCAGCCTGCTGAGGTCCTACGAGCAGTACTTC. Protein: CASSLLRSYEQYF.

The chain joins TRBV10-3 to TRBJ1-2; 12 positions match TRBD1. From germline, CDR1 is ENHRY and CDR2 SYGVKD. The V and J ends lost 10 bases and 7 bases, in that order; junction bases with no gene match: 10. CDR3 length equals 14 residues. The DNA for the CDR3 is TGTGCCACGATGACCGGGACAGGGGGCTCTGGCTACACCTTC. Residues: CATMTGTGGSGYTF.

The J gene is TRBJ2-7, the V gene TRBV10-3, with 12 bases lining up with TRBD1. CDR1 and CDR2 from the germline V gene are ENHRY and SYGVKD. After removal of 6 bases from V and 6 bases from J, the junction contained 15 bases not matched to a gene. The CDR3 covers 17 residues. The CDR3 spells CAIRDRDRGRSGGEQYF. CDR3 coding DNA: TGTGCCATCAGGGACAGGGACAGGGGGCGATCCGGCGGCGAGCAGTACTTC.

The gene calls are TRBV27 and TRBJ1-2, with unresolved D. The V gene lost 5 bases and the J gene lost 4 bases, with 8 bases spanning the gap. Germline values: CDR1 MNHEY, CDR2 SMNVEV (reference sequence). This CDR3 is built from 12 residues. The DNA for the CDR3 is TGTGCCAGCAGTCAGACGGGCTATGGCTACACCTTC. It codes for CASSQTGYGYTF.

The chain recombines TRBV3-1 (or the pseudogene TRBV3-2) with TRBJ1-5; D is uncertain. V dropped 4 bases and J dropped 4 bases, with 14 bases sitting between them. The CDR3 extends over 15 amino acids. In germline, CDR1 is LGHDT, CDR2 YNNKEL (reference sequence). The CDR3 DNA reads TGTGCCAGCAGCCCACTGTTTACGAGAAATCAGCCCCAGCATTTT. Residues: CASSPLFTRNQPQHF.

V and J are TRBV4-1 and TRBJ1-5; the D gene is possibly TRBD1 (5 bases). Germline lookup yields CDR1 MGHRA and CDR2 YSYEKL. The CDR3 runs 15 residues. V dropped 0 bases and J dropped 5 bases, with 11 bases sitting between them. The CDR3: CASSQDPRGDQPQHF. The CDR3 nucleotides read TGCGCCAGCAGCCAAGATCCTCGGGGGGATCAGCCCCAGCATTTT.

The CDR3 sequence is CASSIELAGSEQYF. The CDR3 DNA is TGTGCCAGTAGTATAGAATTGGCAGGGTCCGAGCAGTACTTC. The chain employs TRBV19 and TRBJ2-7, with TRBD1 as a possible D gene (5 bases). This CDR3 has 14 amino acids. Germline CDR1 and CDR2: LNHDA and SQIVND (reference sequence). V was trimmed by 0 bases and J by 6 bases, leaving 12 bases between them.

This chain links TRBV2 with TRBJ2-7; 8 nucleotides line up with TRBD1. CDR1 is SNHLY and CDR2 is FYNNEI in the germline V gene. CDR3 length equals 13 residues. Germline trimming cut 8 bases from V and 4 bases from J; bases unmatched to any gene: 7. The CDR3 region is CASRRDRIYEQYF. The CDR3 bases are TGTGCCAGCCGCCGGGACAGGATTTACGAGCAGTACTTC.

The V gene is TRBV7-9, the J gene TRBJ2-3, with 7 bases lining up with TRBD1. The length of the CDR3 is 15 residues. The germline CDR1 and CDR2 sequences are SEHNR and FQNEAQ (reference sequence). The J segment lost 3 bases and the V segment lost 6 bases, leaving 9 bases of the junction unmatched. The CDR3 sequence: CASSSRQGGTDTQYF. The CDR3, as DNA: TGTGCCAGCAGTTCCCGACAGGGTGGTACAGATACGCAGTATTTT.